This record concerns one TCR beta chain sequence. What it binds is not known. This sample stems from a study of T cell responses to AZD1222 COVID-19 vaccine. Study-wide points: Recipients of two AZD1222 doses showed rising Spike-specific TCR breadth and depth. Epitopes outside B.1.351 and B.1.1.7 mutated regions reportedly drew nearly half of spike TCRs.

Germline CDR1 is MNHEY and CDR2 is SMNVEV (reference sequence). The CDR3 runs 17 residues. Trimming cost V 11 bases and J 2 bases; bases outside gene matches: 12. Measured with immunoSEQ multiplex PCR; TCRdb has only the in-frame clones, and not every one. Among roughly 91,000 clones listed, roughly 90% were seen once. The chain combines TRBV27 with TRBJ1-6, with 10 nucleotides matching TRBD1. This receptor was obtained from an adult in good health. The material was peripheral blood, obtained on day 0 of AZD1222 vaccination. CDR3 amino acids: CAAIRGQGKPYNSPLHF. For the CDR3, the DNA is TGTGCCGCGATACGGGGACAGGGGAAACCCTATAATTCACCCCTCCACTTT.